One and the same sample provided the 12 T cell receptor beta chains below, sequenced in a study of blood T cells in healthy people across ages. The second PCR ran about 6 to 12 cycles with a sample-barcoded 5' primer and J-beta primers. Each CDR3 protein gets one entry after TCRdb re-called the 5' RACE reads with MiXCR. Of 1.5 million or so distinct CDR3 sequences in the sample, approximately 43% were seen once. Sequencing used blood. Receptors originate from a woman aged 18-30 years in good health.

This clonotype showed up just a few times. This chain links TRBV7-2 with TRBJ2-5; D is uncertain. Germline loops: CDR1 SGHTA, CDR2 FQGNSA. V was cut by 3 bases and J by 5 bases, with 7 bases left in between. The CDR3 has 12 residues. The CDR3 DNA reads TGTGCCAGCAGCTTTGGTATCGAGACCCAGTACTTC. Protein sequence: CASSFGIETQYF.

The V gene is TRBV2, the J gene TRBJ2-1, with TRBD2 matching over 13 bases. V was pared by 4 bases and J by 7 bases, with 4 bases of the junction left unmatched. The CDR3 loop spans 15 amino acids. The germline V gene has CDR1 SNHLY and CDR2 FYNNEI. The DNA of the CDR3 is TGTGCCAGCAGTGTAACTAGCGGGAGGGGTAATGAGCAGTTCTTC. Translation: CASSVTSGRGNEQFF.

This sequence joins TRBV7-3 and TRBJ2-1; D possibly corresponds to TRBD2 (6 bases). The V gene's germline CDR1 is SGHTA and CDR2 FQGTGA. V gave up 8 bases and J gave up 1 base, with 12 bases separating them. The CDR3 extends over 14 amino acids. In DNA form, the CDR3 reads TGTGCCAGCGGTGACGGGGGTTCCTACAATGAGCAGTTCTTC. It codes for CASGDGGSYNEQFF. Drawing the rest from reference TRBV7-3 and TRBJ2-1, the complete variable domain is GAGVSQTPSNKVTEKGKYVELRCDPISGHTALYWYRQSLGQGPEFLIYFQGTGAADDSGLPNDRFFAVRPEGSVSTLKIQRTERGDSAVYLCASGDGGSYNEQFFGPGTRLTVL.

V and J are TRBV3-1 and TRBJ2-7, with D possibly being TRBD2 (6 bases). Germline assignment: CDR1 LGHDT and CDR2 YNNKEL (reference sequence). With 3 bases removed from V and 12 bases from J, the gap between germline ends came to 18 bases. The CDR3 is 13 amino acids. The CDR3 DNA reads TGTGCCAGCAGCCAGGCCATGGGAGGATTAGTGTACTTC. Protein product: CASSQAMGGLVYF.

With respect to this clonotype: Compared with germline, one end of the junction differs, possibly owing to a read error. CDR3 sequence reads: CSVEARNIQYF. For the CDR3, the DNA is TGCAGCGTTGAAGCCAGAAACATTCAGTACTTC. V usage is TRBV29-1 and J usage is TRBJ2-4, with D unresolved. In germline, CDR1 is SQVTM, CDR2 ANQGSEA. CDR3 length equals 11 residues.

The chain links TRBV3-1 to TRBJ2-3; tentatively, D is TRBD2 (5 bases). Germline V gene sequence: CDR1 LGHDT, CDR2 YNNKEL (reference sequence). The CDR3 runs to 15 residues. V was clipped by 1 base and J by 4 bases, with 12 bases between them. The DNA for the CDR3 is TGTGCCAGCAGCCAAGCGGGGATGAGCGCAGATACGCAGTATTTT. This codes for CASSQAGMSADTQYF.

This clonotype has just one count. V is TRBV5-1 and J is TRBJ1-4, with D tentatively TRBD1 (6 bases). CDR1 and CDR2 from the germline V gene are SGHRS and YFSETQ. The CDR3 is 15 amino acids. The germline V and J ends were trimmed by 1 base and 8 bases, with 15 bases remaining between them. The CDR3, as DNA: TGCGCCAGCAGCTTGTTGGGGGCAGATTGGGAAAAACTGTTTTTT. Its translation is CASSLLGADWEKLFF.

The chain combines TRBV6-5 with TRBJ1-2; D unresolved. The CDR3 spans 15 residues. Germline loops: CDR1 MNHEY, CDR2 SVGAGI. V shed 6 bases and J shed 0 bases, with 14 bases lying between them. The CDR3 coding sequence is TGTGCCAGCAGCAAGGTAGCGGTTTCTAACTATGGCTACACCTTC. Translated, it gives CASSKVAVSNYGYTF.

The chain joins TRBV19 to TRBJ1-4, with no clear D. CDR3 length: 13 amino acids. V lost 4 bases and J lost 8, with 11 bases in between. Per germline, CDR1 LNHDA and CDR2 SQIVND (reference sequence). The CDR3 DNA is TGTGCCAGTAGTAAGAACCGCGGGGAAAAACTGTTTTTT. Its translation is CASSKNRGEKLFF.

The genes are TRBV29-1 and TRBJ2-3, with D maybe TRBD2 (6 bases). CDR3 size: 14 residues. V was pared by 6 bases and J by 2 bases, with 15 bases between. Germline loops: CDR1 SQVTM, CDR2 ANQGSEA. CDR3 sequence: CSVGGSGATDTQYF. The CDR3 DNA is TGCAGCGTGGGGGGATCGGGAGCCACAGATACGCAGTATTTT.

This clonotype was seen only a few times. The chain employs TRBV25-1 and TRBJ2-7, with 7 bases that match TRBD2. There are 17 residues in the CDR3. V dropped 2 bases and J dropped 5; count of bases not matched to a gene: 15. Germline CDR1 reads MGHDK; CDR2 reads SYGVNS. The CDR3: CASSENWAGGSMNEQYF. As DNA, the CDR3 is TGTGCCAGCAGTGAAAATTGGGCTGGCGGGAGCATGAACGAGCAGTACTTC.

This clonotype has more than one count but fewer than ten. The V call is TRBV15, the J call TRBJ1-2, with D unclear. The CDR3 length is 13 residues. Trimming took 0 bases from V and 2 from J, leaving 4 bases between them. Germline values: CDR1 LNHNV, CDR2 YYDKDF (reference sequence). The CDR3 DNA sequence: TGTGCCACCAGCAGAGAATCAAACTATGGCTACACCTTC. Its protein is CATSRESNYGYTF.